The clone carrying this T cell receptor (beta chain) was seen a single time. CDR3 length equals 14 residues. CDR1 DFQATT and CDR2 SNEGSKA come from the germline V gene (reference sequence). V was pared by 2 bases and J by 9 bases, with 8 bases of the junction left unmatched. Unique molecular identifiers were used to barcode this TCRbeta library. TCRdb itself ran the PCR reads through MiXCR, one entry per CDR3 protein. The data show hundreds of thousands of distinct CDR3 sequences, with 10% to 13% seen just once and around 4% held by the top ten. The data stem from a study of T-cell reconstitution after alpha-beta-depleted transplantation in children.

The sample here was PBMCs from the stem cell graft donor, taken from the stem cell graft. The gene calls are TRBV20-1 and TRBJ2-1; 9 nucleotides match TRBD2. The TCR originated in a human donor who donated a stem cell graft to a child with acute myeloid leukemia. The CDR3 region has the DNA TGCAGTGCTAGACTAGCGGGGTCTTCTACTGAGCAGTTCTTC. Translation gives CSARLAGSSTEQFF.